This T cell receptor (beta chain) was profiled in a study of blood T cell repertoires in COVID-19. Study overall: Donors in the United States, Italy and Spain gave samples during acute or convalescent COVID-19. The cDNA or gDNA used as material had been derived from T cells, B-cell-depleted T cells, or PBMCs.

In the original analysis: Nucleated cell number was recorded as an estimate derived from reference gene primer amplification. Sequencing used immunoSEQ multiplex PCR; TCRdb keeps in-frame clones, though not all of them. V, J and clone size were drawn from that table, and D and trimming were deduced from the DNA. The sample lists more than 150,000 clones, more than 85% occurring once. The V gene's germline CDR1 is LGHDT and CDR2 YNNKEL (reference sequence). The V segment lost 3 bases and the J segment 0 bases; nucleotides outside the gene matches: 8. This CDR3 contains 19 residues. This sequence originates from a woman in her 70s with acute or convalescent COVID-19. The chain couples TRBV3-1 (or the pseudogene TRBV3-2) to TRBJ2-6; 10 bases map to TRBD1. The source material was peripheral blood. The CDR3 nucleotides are TGTGCCAGCAGCCACACCGGGACAGGGGCCCTCTCTGGGGCCAACGTCCTGACTTTC. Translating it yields CASSHTGTGALSGANVLTF.